This is a list of T cell receptor beta chains from one sample in a study of technical replicates of blood from a few donors. Libraries were prepared by immunoSEQ multiplex PCR; TCRdb keeps only in-frame clonotypes and omits some of them. Of roughly 100,000 clones in the sample, 90% to 97% were seen once. Sequenced: T cells isolated from PBMCs. These receptors came from a human donor in good health. Each CDR3 is given with its conserved first and last residue. The D gene is left open where the match is weak.

D: .
V: TRBV6-5
J: TRBJ1-1
DNA: TGTGCCAGCAGTTCCGGGACACTCACTGAAGCTTTCTTT
CDR3: CASSSGTLTEAFF

D: TRBD2
V: TRBV5-1
J: TRBJ2-3
DNA: TGCGCCAGCAGCCTAGGCGGGAGCCCTACAGATACGCAGTATTTT
CDR3: CASSLGGSPTDTQYF

D: TRBD2
V: TRBV5-1
J: TRBJ2-5
DNA: TGCGCCAGCAGCTTGGTGCTAGCGGGAGGAGGGGAGCAAGAGACCCAGTACTTC
CDR3: CASSLVLAGGGEQETQYF

D: .
V: TRBV19
J: TRBJ1-1
DNA: TGTGCCAGTAGTATATCCCGGGGCACTGAAGCTTTCTTT
CDR3: CASSISRGTEAFF

D: .
V: TRBV7-2
J: TRBJ2-7
DNA: TGTGCCAGCACCTGGGGGGGCCACTACGAGCAGTACTTC
CDR3: CASTWGGHYEQYF

D: .
V: TRBV11-3
J: TRBJ2-7
DNA: TGTGCCAGCAGCGCTTCTAGTAGGGAGCAGTACTTC
CDR3: CASSASSREQYF

D: TRBD1
V: TRBV4-3
J: TRBJ1-1
DNA: TGCGCCAGCAGCCAACAACAGGGGCAGTTTACTGAAGCTTTCTTT
CDR3: CASSQQQGQFTEAFF

D: TRBD1
V: TRBV30
J: TRBJ1-2
DNA: TGTGCCTGGATGCAAGGGGCAACGGGACAGGGGGAACTTGACTTC
CDR3: CAWMQGATGQGELDF

D: .
V: TRBV28
J: TRBJ1-1
DNA: TGTGCCAGCAGTTCGGAGTACACTGAAGCTTTCTTT
CDR3: CASSSEYTEAFF

D: .
V: TRBV30
J: TRBJ1-4
DNA: TGTGCCTGGTCTGCAACTAATGAAAAACTGTTTTTT
CDR3: CAWSATNEKLFF

D: TRBD2
V: TRBV6-5
J: TRBJ2-7
DNA: TGTGCCAGCAGTTACTCGATAGGCGGGAGGACCTACGAGCAGTACTTC
CDR3: CASSYSIGGRTYEQYF